In this sample, the clone carrying this TCR beta chain turned up a few times. This sample stems from a study of Graves' ophthalmopathy and Graves' hyperthyroidism. TCR beta CDR3 regions were amplified from RNA transcripts. The workflow started with a first-round RT-PCR run with HTBI primers and then moved on to a second-round multiplex PCR. A single record per CDR3 protein comes from TCRdb applying MiXCR to the multiplex PCR reads. The repertoire consists of around 1,000,000 distinct CDR3 sequences, with 36% occurring once and the leading ten covering roughly 11%. CDR3 length equals 19 residues. The V end lost 6 bases, the J end lost 4 bases, and 31 bases lay between the germline ends. Germline-derived CDR1 and CDR2 are SNHLY and FYNNEI. Orbital computed tomography, thyroid ultrasound, TRAb, serum thyroxine and clinical symptoms formed the basis of diagnosis.

The sequenced sample consisted of peripheral blood or thyroid tissue (not recorded which). The genes are TRBV2 and TRBJ2-7; either TRBD1 or TRBD2 may fit D (5 bases each). This clonotype was obtained from an adult man with Graves' hyperthyroidism. CDR3 loop: CASSPVTGTFTTPLYEQYF. DNA for the CDR3: TGTGCCAGCAGCCCCGTCACCGGGACGTTCACTACCCCTCTTTACGAGCAGTACTTC.